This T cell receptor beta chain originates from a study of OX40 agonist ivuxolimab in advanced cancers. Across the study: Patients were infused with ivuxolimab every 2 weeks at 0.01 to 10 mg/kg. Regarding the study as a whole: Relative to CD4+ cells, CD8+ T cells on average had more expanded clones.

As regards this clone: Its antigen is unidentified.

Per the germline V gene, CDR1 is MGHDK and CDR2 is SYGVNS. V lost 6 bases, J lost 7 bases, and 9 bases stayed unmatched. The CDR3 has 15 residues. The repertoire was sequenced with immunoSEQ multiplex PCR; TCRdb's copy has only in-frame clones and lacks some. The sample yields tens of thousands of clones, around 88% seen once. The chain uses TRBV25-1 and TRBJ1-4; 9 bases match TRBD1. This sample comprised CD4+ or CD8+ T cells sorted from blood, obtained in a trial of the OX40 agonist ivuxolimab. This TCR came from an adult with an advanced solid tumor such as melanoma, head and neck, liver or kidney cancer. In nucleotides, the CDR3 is TGTGCCAGCAGCCCTCCGACAGGGGGGTTTGAAAAACTGTTTTTT. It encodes CASSPPTGGFEKLFF.